The 9 T cell receptor beta chains below come from one sample, sequenced in a study of OX40 agonist ivuxolimab in advanced cancers. The protocol was immunoSEQ multiplex PCR, while the TCRdb copy is restricted to in-frame clones and leaves out a portion. Of about 55,000 clones in the sample, 85% to 90% were seen once. This material consisted of CD4+ or CD8+ T cells sorted from blood, taken in a trial of the OX40 agonist ivuxolimab. The source is an adult with an advanced solid tumor such as melanoma, head and neck, liver or kidney cancer.

This chain joins TRBV7-8 and TRBJ1-1, with no clear D. Between the trimmed V and J ends, which lost 1 base and 4 bases, there was a span of 4 bases. Germline V gene lookup returns CDR1 SGHVS and CDR2 FQNEAQ. CDR3 length equals 12 residues. CDR3 DNA: TGTGCCAGCAGCTTAGAGATCACTGAAGCTTTCTTT. Its translation: CASSLEITEAFF.

The rearrangement uses TRBV29-1 and TRBJ1-2, with D possibly matching TRBD1 (6 bases). Looked up from germline, CDR1 is SQVTM and CDR2 is ANQGSEA. The CDR3 is 12 residues long. V lost 4 bases and J lost 7, with 13 bases in between. The CDR3 sequence: CSVVGAGPGYTF. The CDR3 DNA reads as TGCAGCGTTGTGGGGGCAGGGCCTGGCTACACCTTC.

The rearrangement links TRBV5-4 to TRBJ2-7, with D perhaps being TRBD1 or TRBD2 (7 bases each). CDR3 length: 15 residues. Germline CDR1 reads SGHNT; CDR2 reads YYREEE (reference sequence). Trimming left V 1 base short and J 4 bases short, with 15 bases between. The CDR3 protein is CASSLFQGGAYEQYF. The CDR3 nucleotides read TGTGCCAGCAGCTTGTTTCAGGGGGGGGCATACGAGCAGTACTTC.

This clone was found a few times. CDR3 sequence reads: CASSLVLNSSDTQYF. The CDR3 bases are TGCGCCAGCAGCTTAGTACTAAATTCTTCAGATACGCAGTATTTT. The V and J genes are TRBV5-1 and TRBJ2-3; D not resolved. Trimming removed 2 bases from V and 4 bases from J, with 14 bases in between. Germline V CDR1 and CDR2: SGHRS, YFSETQ. This CDR3 is built from 15 residues.

Of note for this clone: The sample contains more than one DNA sequence encoding this CDR3. V and J are TRBV7-2 and TRBJ2-7, with 8 bases aligning to TRBD2. The V gene end was trimmed by 4 bases and the J gene end by 3 bases; junction bases not matched to a gene: 2. Germline V gene sequence: CDR1 SGHTA, CDR2 FQGNSA. The CDR3 runs 13 residues. CDR3 DNA: TGTGCCAGCAGCTATAGCGGGAACTACGAGCAGTACTTC. It translates to CASSYSGNYEQYF.

The chain combines TRBV5-6 with TRBJ2-7; D assignment may be TRBD1 or TRBD2 (5 bases each). Trimming took off 4 bases at V and 6 bases at J, with 17 bases between the two ends. Germline CDR1 SGHDT, CDR2 YYEEEE. The CDR3 consists of 14 residues. CDR3 in amino acids: CASSPDEGAGEQYF. The CDR3 DNA reads as TGTGCCAGCAGCCCCGACGAAGGGGCGGGCGAGCAGTACTTC. Drawing the rest from reference TRBV5-6 and TRBJ2-7, the complete variable domain is DAGVTQSPTHLIKTRGQQVTLRCSPKSGHDTVSWYQQALGQGPQFIFQYYEEEERQRGNFPDRFSGHQFPNYSSELNVNALLLGDSALYLCASSPDEGAGEQYFGPGTRLTVT.

The CDR3 spells CASTPSILSGNTIYF. The CDR3 bases are TGTGCCAGCACCCCCTCCATTCTCTCTGGAAACACCATATATTTT. The chain uses TRBV6-6 and TRBJ1-3; D gene unclear. V was trimmed by 7 bases and J by 0 bases, leaving 13 bases between them. This CDR3 comprises 15 residues. CDR1 is MNHNY and CDR2 is SVGAGI in the germline V gene (reference sequence).

V and J are TRBV7-5 and TRBJ1-5; the tabulated D call, TRBD1, remains unverified against the DNA. TRBV7-5 is a pseudogene segment. The CDR3 is made up of 13 amino acids. Here the CDR3 DNA reads TGTGCCAGAAGCGTAACTACGGGGACAGTCTATCATTTT. Protein sequence: CARSVTTGTVYHF.

This sequence joins TRBV5-1 and TRBJ2-2; 11 bases line up with TRBD2. Germline trimming cut 3 bases from V and 4 bases from J; bases unmatched to any gene: 11. The germline V gene encodes CDR1 SGHRS and CDR2 YFSETQ. The CDR3 sequence is 18 residues long. The CDR3 region is CASSSGKLAGEVTGELFF. The CDR3, as DNA: TGCGCCAGCAGCTCGGGCAAACTAGCGGGAGAGGTCACCGGGGAGCTGTTTTTT.